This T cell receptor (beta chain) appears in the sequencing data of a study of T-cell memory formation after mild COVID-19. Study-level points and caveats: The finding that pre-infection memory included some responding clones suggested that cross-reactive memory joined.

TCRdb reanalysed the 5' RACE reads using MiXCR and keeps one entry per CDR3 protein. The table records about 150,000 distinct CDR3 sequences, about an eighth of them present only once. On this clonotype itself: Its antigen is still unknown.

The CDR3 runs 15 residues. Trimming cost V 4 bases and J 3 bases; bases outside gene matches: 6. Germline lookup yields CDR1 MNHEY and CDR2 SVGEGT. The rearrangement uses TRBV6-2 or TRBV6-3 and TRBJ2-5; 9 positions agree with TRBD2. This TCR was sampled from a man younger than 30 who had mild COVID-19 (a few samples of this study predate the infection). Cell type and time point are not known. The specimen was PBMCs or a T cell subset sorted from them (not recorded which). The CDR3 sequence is CASSSERGAEETQYF. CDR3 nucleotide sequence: TGTGCCAGCAGTTCAGAGCGGGGGGCTGAAGAGACCCAGTACTTC.